The 15 T cell receptor beta chains below come from one sample, sequenced in a study of graft-versus-host responses after intestinal transplantation. Produced via immunoSEQ multiplex PCR; TCRdb's table is partial and in-frame only. This table has about 21,000 clones, 50% to 65% appearing once. Sequences were derived from alloreactive CD4+ T cells from a mixed lymphocyte reaction culture, sampled before intestinal transplant. Noted subset: CFSE-low proliferating T cells sorted from approximately 6-day pre-transplant mixed lymphocyte reaction (GvH or HvG direction). All receptors come from a human patient who received an intestinal transplant.

This chain joins TRBV30 and TRBJ1-4; D is possibly TRBD1 (6 bases). Germline CDR1 GTSNPN, CDR2 SVGIG (reference sequence). V gave up 1 base and J gave up 5 bases, with 8 bases separating them. CDR3 size: 13 residues. The CDR3 sequence: CAWSGQANEKLFF. CDR3 DNA sequence: TGTGCCTGGAGTGGACAGGCCAATGAAAAACTGTTTTTT.

This clone has just a few counts. The rearrangement joins TRBV4-3 to TRBJ2-7, with a possible D match to TRBD1 (6 bases). V lost 2 bases and J lost 6, with 17 bases in between. This CDR3 region has 15 residues. Germline-derived CDR1 and CDR2 are LGHNA and YSLEER. The CDR3 protein is CASSQTLGVGGEQYF. The CDR3 DNA sequence: TGCGCCAGCAGCCAAACCCTGGGGGTAGGGGGCGAGCAGTACTTC.

The CDR3 region has the DNA TGCAGCGCCAACTCGGGCACAGATACGCAGTATTTT. It yields the protein CSANSGTDTQYF. This rearrangement joins TRBV29-1 to TRBJ2-3; D is uncertain. The length of the CDR3 is 12 residues. Trimming took off 7 bases at V and 1 base at J, with 9 bases between the two ends. The germline CDR1 and CDR2 sequences are SQVTM and ANQGSEA.

In its sample, this clone was seen a few times. V and J are TRBV27 and TRBJ2-5; no firm D call. CDR3 length: 14 amino acids. The germline CDR1 and CDR2 sequences are MNHEY and SMNVEV (reference sequence). The V end lost 1 base, the J end lost 1 base, and 7 bases lay between the germline ends. CDR3 protein: CASSLWATQETQYF. In DNA form, the CDR3 reads TGTGCCAGCAGTTTATGGGCGACCCAAGAGACCCAGTACTTC.

The chain couples TRBV10-3 to TRBJ1-1; possible D gene TRBD1, 6 bases. In germline, CDR1 is ENHRY, CDR2 SYGVKD. The V end was cut by 2 bases, the J end by 7 bases, with 8 bases between. The CDR3 has 12 amino acids. The CDR3: CAISETGLEAFF. Here the CDR3 DNA reads TGTGCCATCAGTGAGACAGGGCTTGAAGCTTTCTTT.

This clone came up a few times. The chain carries TRBV4-1 and TRBJ2-3; D may be TRBD2 (6 bases). Germline assignment: CDR1 MGHRA and CDR2 YSYEKL. With 4 bases removed from V and 2 bases from J, the gap between germline ends came to 16 bases. This CDR3 comprises 16 residues. As DNA, the CDR3 is TGCGCCAGCAGCCCGATGGGAGGACTCCCCACAGATACGCAGTATTTT. It specifies CASSPMGGLPTDTQYF.

V gene TRBV5-1 combines with J gene TRBJ2-5; 10 bases are shared with TRBD1. This CDR3 has 14 residues. With 4 bases clipped from V and 6 bases from J, the junction kept 6 bases outside the gene matches. Germline CDR1 reads SGHRS; CDR2 reads YFSETQ. CDR3 region: CASSSGTGVQTQYF. In DNA, the CDR3 is TGCGCCAGCAGCAGCGGGACAGGGGTACAGACCCAGTACTTC.

This clone came up a few times. The chain carries TRBV4-2 and TRBJ1-1; D gene ambiguous. The CDR3 has 15 amino acids. Germline CDR1 and CDR2: LGHNA and YNFKEQ. Trimming cost V 1 base and J 1 base, with 10 bases left between them. This CDR3 is CASSQGRPRNTEAFF. The CDR3 nucleotides read TGTGCCAGCAGCCAAGGCAGGCCCAGGAACACTGAAGCTTTCTTT.

V is TRBV29-1 and J is TRBJ2-3; 7 bases agree with TRBD2. The CDR3 has 16 residues. CDR1 is SQVTM and CDR2 is ANQGSEA in the germline V gene. V dropped 8 bases and J dropped 2; count of bases not matched to a gene: 16. This chain's CDR3 is CSSGGSMGSITDTQYF. In DNA form, the CDR3 reads TGCAGCAGTGGCGGGAGTATGGGATCCATCACAGATACGCAGTATTTT.

The chain employs TRBV5-1 and TRBJ1-2, with 9 nucleotides matching TRBD1. Germline CDR1 is SGHRS and CDR2 is YFSETQ. V dropped 2 bases and J dropped 1; count of bases not matched to a gene: 9. The CDR3 covers 17 residues. In DNA form, the CDR3 reads TGCGCCAGCAGCTTTTATCCCGGGACAGGGATTAACTATGGCTACACCTTC. The encoded protein is CASSFYPGTGINYGYTF.

The rearrangement links TRBV6-1 to TRBJ1-5, with D unresolved. Germline V lookup: CDR1 MNHNS, CDR2 SASEGT. V shed 4 bases and J shed 1 base, with 8 bases lying between them. The length of the CDR3 is 14 residues. CDR3 amino acids: CASSGQPSNQPQHF. The CDR3 coding sequence is TGTGCCAGCAGTGGACAACCAAGCAATCAGCCCCAGCATTTT.

This clone was detected a few times. The gene calls are TRBV9 and TRBJ2-3; TRBD2 matches 13 bases. Germline CDR1 is SGDLS and CDR2 is YYNGEE. Trimming at V came to 1 base and at J to 2 bases, leaving 1 base not matched to a gene. The CDR3 contains 16 residues. The CDR3 reads CASSVTSGRDTDTQYF. CDR3 in DNA: TGTGCCAGCAGCGTAACTAGCGGGAGGGACACAGATACGCAGTATTTT. Drawing the rest from reference TRBV9 and TRBJ2-3, the complete variable domain is DSGVTQTPKHLITATGQRVTLRCSPRSGDLSVYWYQQSLDQGLQFLIQYYNGEERAKGNILERFSAQQFPDLHSELNLSSLELGDSALYFCASSVTSGRDTDTQYFGPGTRLTVL.

The CDR3 region has the DNA TGCGCCAGCAGCTTGGCAGGACTGGGAGAAAAACTGTTTTTT. Its protein is CASSLAGLGEKLFF. The V and J genes are TRBV5-1 and TRBJ1-4; D uncertain. The CDR3 is 14 residues long. V gave up 0 bases and J gave up 8 bases, with 11 bases separating them. Germline lookup yields CDR1 SGHRS and CDR2 YFSETQ.

CDR3: CASSFAGLNYGYTF. In DNA form, the CDR3 reads TGCGCCAGCAGCTTCGCAGGGCTTAACTATGGCTACACCTTC. V and J are TRBV5-1 and TRBJ1-2; D possibly corresponds to TRBD1 (5 bases). CDR1 SGHRS and CDR2 YFSETQ come from the germline V gene. The V end was cut by 2 bases, the J end by 1 base, with 9 bases between. This CDR3 has 14 amino acids.

This chain links TRBV29-1 with TRBJ2-3; the D gene is possibly TRBD1 (6 bases). V shed 4 bases and J shed 0 bases, with 8 bases lying between them. Germline V lookup: CDR1 SQVTM, CDR2 ANQGSEA. The CDR3 extends over 13 amino acids. The CDR3 DNA is TGCAGCGTTGGGGGGCAGAGCACAGATACGCAGTATTTT. It translates to CSVGGQSTDTQYF.